Listed below are T cell receptor beta chains from one sample, sequenced in a study of CD8+ T cells in alopecia areata. Libraries were prepared by immunoSEQ multiplex PCR; TCRdb keeps only in-frame clonotypes and omits some of them. The repertoire has 200,000 or so clones, approximately 61% of them found once; the top ten carry 0.45%. The sequencing here drew on CD4+ T cells sorted from blood, taken at week 0. The receptor set was obtained from a human donor with alopecia areata. Each CDR3 is given without its conserved first and last residue. Not all rows give a size; the values are once, few, many and, for expanded clones, a class.

TRBV5-1	TRBJ2-7	.	ASSLASYEQY
TRBV5-1	TRBJ1-5	.	ASSLDGLSSNQPQH
TRBV9	TRBJ1-1	few	ASSPRVNTEAF
TRBV11-2	TRBJ1-4	.	ASSAGQGFNEKLF
TRBV7-8	TRBJ2-2	.	ASSLSKNTGELF
TRBV30	TRBJ1-1	few	AWSWGRSNTEAF
TRBV30	TRBJ1-5	.	AWSVGEKPQH
TRBV7-9	TRBJ2-3	few	ASSPGTSGIARTDTQY
TRBV11-2	TRBJ1-1	.	ASSLQGMGTEAF
TRBV25-1	TRBJ1-2	.	ASSEEGTGYGYT
TRBV7-9	TRBJ1-5	.	ASSLVEGPTQPQH
TRBV6-5	TRBJ2-1	.	ASSTPEGSKF
TRBV18	TRBJ2-7	.	ASSAQGANEQY
TRBV15	TRBJ2-7	few	ATSRGAGTSVYEQY
TRBV7-6	TRBJ2-6	.	ASSSGTQGESGANVLT
TRBV7-2	TRBJ2-6	few	ASSFNSGANVLT
TRBV5-1	TRBJ2-3	.	ASSFGQGMSTDTQY
TRBV29-1	TRBJ2-3	.	SATGRRTDTQY
TRBV9	TRBJ2-6	.	ASSPGQVISGANVLT
TRBV29-1	TRBJ2-3	.	SVERGADTQY
TRBV6-5	TRBJ2-6	.	ASSPWDSGANVLT
TRBV9	TRBJ1-4	.	ASSVGDRDRHWYNEKLF
TRBV29-1	TRBJ2-7	few	SVRYRGNEQY
TRBV10-3	TRBJ2-7	.	AIGEVYEQY
TRBV19	TRBJ1-2	.	ASLPRVGYGYT